The next 15 T cell receptor beta chains were all read from a single sample in a study of control samples from healthy donors and cancer patients. Clones were sequenced by immunoSEQ multiplex PCR, and TCRdb holds only the in-frame ones, with some missing. The sample has about 53,000 clones, 75% to 90% seen once. The source material was PBMCs. The source is a man aged 55 to 70 with head and neck cancer.

This clone was detected once. The chain uses TRBV7-2 and TRBJ1-5, with TRBD1 matching over 9 bases. The CDR3 has 15 residues. Germline CDR1 reads SGHTA; CDR2 reads FQGNSA. The V and J ends lost 3 bases and 2 bases, in that order; junction bases with no gene match: 2. The CDR3, as DNA: TGTGCCAGCAGCTTGGGGACAGGGCGCAATCAGCCCCAGCATTTT. Protein: CASSLGTGRNQPQHF. Full variable domain (rest looked up from reference TRBV7-2 and TRBJ1-5): GAGVSQSPSNKVTEKGKDVELRCDPISGHTALYWYRQSLGQGLEFLIYFQGNSAPDKSGLPSDRFSAERTGGSVSTLTIQRTQQEDSAVYLCASSLGTGRNQPQHFGDGTRLSIL.

The rearrangement links TRBV18 to TRBJ2-7; 12 bases are a match to TRBD1. With 6 bases clipped from V and 6 bases from J, the junction kept 9 bases outside the gene matches. This CDR3 comprises 15 residues. Per the germline V gene, CDR1 is KGHSH and CDR2 is LQKENI. The CDR3 nucleotides are TGTGCCAGCTCGGCCTCCGGGACAGGGGGCTTCGAGCAGTACTTC. Protein product: CASSASGTGGFEQYF.

The chain recombines TRBV4-2 with TRBJ1-3; D unresolved. Germline values: CDR1 LGHNA, CDR2 YNFKEQ. CDR3 length equals 16 residues. The V gene lost 0 bases and the J gene lost 0 bases, with 9 bases spanning the gap. The chain's CDR3 is CASSQDYSYSGNTIYF. The CDR3 nucleotides are TGTGCCAGCAGCCAAGATTACAGTTACTCTGGAAACACCATATATTTT.

The chain links TRBV7-8 to TRBJ1-6; 10 nucleotides match TRBD1. Losses at the gene ends were 5 bases for V and 1 base for J; bases not matched to a gene: 5. The germline gives CDR1 SGHVS, CDR2 FQNEAQ. CDR3 length: 17 amino acids. CDR3 in DNA: TGTGCCAGCAGCCCCAGGACAGGGGGATCCTATAATTCACCCCTCCACTTT. Its protein is CASSPRTGGSYNSPLHF.

The chain recombines TRBV4-2 with TRBJ2-1, with TRBD2 matching 12 bases. Germline V gene sequence: CDR1 LGHNA, CDR2 YNFKEQ. CDR3 length: 18 residues. The trim removed 2 bases at V and 1 base at J, leaving 6 bases unmatched. The CDR3 loop reads CASSQPILAGGSYNEQFF. The CDR3 coding sequence is TGTGCCAGCAGCCAACCAATTCTAGCGGGAGGGTCCTACAATGAGCAGTTCTTC.

The V call is TRBV7-2, the J call TRBJ1-2; D is possibly TRBD1 (5 bases). The CDR3 covers 14 residues. Trimming stripped 1 base from V and 1 base from J, with 7 bases between. From germline, CDR1 is SGHTA and CDR2 FQGNSA. CDR3 residues: CASSLGQGNYGYTF. The DNA of the CDR3 is TGTGCCAGCAGCTTAGGTCAGGGTAACTATGGCTACACCTTC.

This rearrangement joins TRBV19 to TRBJ2-3, with TRBD2 matching 13 bases. Germline lookup yields CDR1 LNHDA and CDR2 SQIVND (reference sequence). Trimming cost V 5 bases and J 4 bases; bases outside gene matches: 15. This CDR3 has 19 residues. In DNA form, the CDR3 reads TGTGCCAGTAGTTCCTGGGGGATAACTAGCGGGGGGGCCCCAGATACGCAGTATTTT. This translates into CASSSWGITSGGAPDTQYF.

V is TRBV6-5 and J is TRBJ1-1; D remains unclear. Deletions cut 7 bases from V and 1 base from J, with 10 bases between. Germline CDR1 is MNHEY and CDR2 is SVGAGI. CDR3 length: 13 amino acids. CDR3 DNA: TGTGCCAGCAACCTCTACACGAACACTGAAGCTTTCTTT. Translation: CASNLYTNTEAFF.

The chain joins TRBV10-3 to TRBJ2-7; 10 bases match TRBD1. The CDR3 is 12 residues long. Germline V lookup: CDR1 ENHRY, CDR2 SYGVKD. Unmatched junction bases numbered 1, after V lost 6 bases and J lost 5 bases. The DNA for the CDR3 is TGTGCCATCAGCGGGACAGGGGACGAGCAGTACTTC. Its translation: CAISGTGDEQYF.

V and J are TRBV6-1 and TRBJ2-7; weak D call: TRBD2 (5 bases). Looked up from germline, CDR1 is MNHNS and CDR2 is SASEGT. The CDR3 is 14 amino acids. V dropped 3 bases and J dropped 2 bases, with 11 bases sitting between them. The CDR3 DNA follows: TGTGCCAGCAGTGAGTACGGAGGCCCCTACGAGCAGTACTTC. Encoded protein: CASSEYGGPYEQYF.

This clone has more than one count but fewer than ten. Its ends do not fully match the called genes, so a read error is possible. The chain links TRBV7-7 to TRBJ2-2; the match to TRBD2 covers 8 bases. The CDR3 sequence is 15 residues long. Germline CDR1 is SSHAT and CDR2 is FNYEAQ (reference sequence). CDR3 DNA sequence: TGTGCTAGCAGCCCTCCTCGGGGGGGATCCGGGGAGCTGTTTTTT. Translation gives CASSPPRGGSGELFF.

The chain joins TRBV19 to TRBJ1-2; the D is unclear. The germline gives CDR1 LNHDA, CDR2 SQIVND (reference sequence). The length of the CDR3 is 14 residues. Trimming cost V 1 base and J 1 base, with 7 bases left between them. The CDR3 loop is CASSIALNNYGYTF. The CDR3 nucleotides are TGTGCCAGTAGTATAGCCCTGAATAACTATGGCTACACCTTC.

V is TRBV15 and J is TRBJ2-1, with 9 bases that match TRBD2. The CDR3 totals 15 residues. Trimming cost V 3 bases and J 7 bases; bases outside gene matches: 7. Germline loops: CDR1 LNHNV, CDR2 YYDKDF (reference sequence). The CDR3 DNA reads TGTGCCACCAGCAGGGCGGGACTAGCCGGTAATGAGCAGTTCTTC. The encoded protein is CATSRAGLAGNEQFF.

This chain uses TRBV7-9 with TRBJ2-4; possible D gene TRBD1, 5 bases. Per germline, CDR1 SEHNR and CDR2 FQNEAQ (reference sequence). This CDR3 has 15 residues. V was clipped by 1 base and J by 5 bases, with 12 bases between them. The CDR3 sequence is CASSLGQGDENIQYF. Here the CDR3 DNA reads TGTGCCAGCAGCTTAGGCCAGGGCGACGAAAACATTCAGTACTTC.

The J gene is TRBJ1-3, the V gene TRBV7-2; D gene unclear. Trimming removed 1 base from V and 4 bases from J, with 14 bases in between. CDR3 length: 16 amino acids. Per the germline V gene, CDR1 is SGHTA and CDR2 is FQGNSA. The CDR3 is CASSLVGVGGGNTIYF. In DNA form, the CDR3 reads TGTGCCAGCAGCTTAGTCGGGGTAGGCGGAGGAAACACCATATATTTT.